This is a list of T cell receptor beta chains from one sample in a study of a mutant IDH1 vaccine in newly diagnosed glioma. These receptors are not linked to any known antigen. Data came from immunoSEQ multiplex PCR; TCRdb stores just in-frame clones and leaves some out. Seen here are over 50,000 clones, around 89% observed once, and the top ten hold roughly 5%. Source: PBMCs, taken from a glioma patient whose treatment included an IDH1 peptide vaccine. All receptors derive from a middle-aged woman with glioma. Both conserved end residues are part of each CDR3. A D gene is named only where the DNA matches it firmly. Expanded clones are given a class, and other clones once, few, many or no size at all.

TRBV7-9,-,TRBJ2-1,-,CASSGGRATYNEQFF,TGTGCCAGCAGCGGAGGGAGAGCTACCTACAATGAGCAGTTCTTC
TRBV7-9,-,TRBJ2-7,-,CASSYSTVSYEQYF,TGTGCCAGCAGCTATTCAACAGTCTCCTACGAGCAGTACTTC
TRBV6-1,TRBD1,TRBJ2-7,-,CASSARGLGNEQYF,TGTGCCAGCAGTGCCAGGGGGCTCGGGAACGAGCAGTACTTC
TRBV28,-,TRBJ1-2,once,CASSPWTEVGVGYTF,TGTGCCAGCAGTCCTTGGACAGAAGTCGGGGTAGGCTACACCTTC
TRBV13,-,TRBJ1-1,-,CASSQTGRNTEAFF,TGTGCCAGCAGTCAAACCGGCCGGAACACTGAAGCTTTCTTT
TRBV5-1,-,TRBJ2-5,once,CASSLGLVGETQYF,TGCGCCAGCAGCTTGGGCCTGGTAGGAGAGACCCAGTACTTC
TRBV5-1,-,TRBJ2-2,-,CASSSRSLAVAGELFF,TGCGCCAGCAGCTCCCGAAGCTTAGCCGTAGCCGGGGAGCTGTTTTTT
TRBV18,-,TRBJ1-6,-,CASSPGGGEDNSPLHF,TGTGCCAGCTCACCAGGTGGGGGGGAGGATAATTCACCCCTCCACTTT
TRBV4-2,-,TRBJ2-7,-,CASSQDSRELAYEQYF,TGTGCCAGCAGCCAAGACTCGCGGGAACTAGCATACGAGCAGTACTTC
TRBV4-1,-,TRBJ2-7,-,CASSQGWGRRGNEQYF,TGCGCCAGCAGCCAAGGGTGGGGGCGGAGGGGCAACGAGCAGTACTTC
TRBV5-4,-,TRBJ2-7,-,CASSLSLTESSYEQYF,TGTGCCAGCAGCTTGTCGCTGACAGAGAGCTCCTACGAGCAGTACTTC
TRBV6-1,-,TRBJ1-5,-,CASQRGTNQPQHF,TGTGCCAGTCAAAGGGGCACAAATCAGCCCCAGCATTTT
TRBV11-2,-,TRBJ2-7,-,CASSLVLGTYEQYF,TGTGCCAGCAGCTTAGTTCTAGGAACCTACGAGCAGTACTTC
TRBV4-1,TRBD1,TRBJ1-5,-,CASSSHRGGQPQHF,TGCGCCAGCAGCTCACACAGGGGAGGACAGCCCCAGCATTTT
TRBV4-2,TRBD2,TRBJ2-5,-,CASSHRAGGSETQYF,TGTGCCAGCAGCCACCGAGCGGGAGGGTCAGAGACCCAGTACTTC
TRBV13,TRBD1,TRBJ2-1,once,CASSLGDRGPNDEQFF,TGTGCCAGCAGCTTAGGGGACAGGGGGCCTAACGATGAGCAGTTCTTC
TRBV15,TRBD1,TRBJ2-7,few,CATSKGQGTYEQYF,TGTGCCACCAGCAAGGGACAGGGAACCTACGAGCAGTACTTC
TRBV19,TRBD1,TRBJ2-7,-,CASANRGRSYEQYF,TGTGCCAGTGCTAACAGGGGGAGATCTTACGAGCAGTACTTC
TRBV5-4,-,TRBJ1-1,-,CASSSSPQGTEAFF,TGTGCCAGCAGCAGTTCCCCGCAGGGCACTGAAGCTTTCTTT
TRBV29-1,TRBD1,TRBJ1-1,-,CSVTRGLNTEAFF,TGCAGCGTCACCAGGGGGCTGAACACTGAAGCTTTCTTT
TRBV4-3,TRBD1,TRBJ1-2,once,CASSLIHLRGRYNGYTF,TGCGCCAGCAGCCTAATACACCTCAGGGGGCGCTATAATGGCTACACCTTC
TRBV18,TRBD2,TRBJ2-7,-,CASSPGGGSHEQYF,TGTGCCAGCTCACCTGGGGGAGGGTCCCACGAGCAGTACTTC
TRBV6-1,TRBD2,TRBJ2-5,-,CASSGGLGGTQYF,TGTGCCAGCAGTGGGGGACTAGGAGGGACCCAGTACTTC
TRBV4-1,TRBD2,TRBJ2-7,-,CASSYQTSGTYEQYF,TGCGCCAGCAGCTACCAGACTAGCGGAACCTACGAGCAGTACTTC
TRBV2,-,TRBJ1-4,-,CASRLRVTAQEKLFF,TGTGCCAGCAGGCTCCGGGTGACGGCGCAAGAAAAACTGTTTTTT
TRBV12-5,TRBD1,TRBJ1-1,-,CASGLVKTGDDINTEAFF,TGTGCTAGTGGTTTGGTAAAGACAGGGGACGATATAAACACTGAAGCTTTCTTT